This T cell receptor (beta chain) was observed in a study of graft-versus-host responses after intestinal transplantation. Overall study: Each transplant was multivisceral, liver-intestinal, or isolated intestinal. Induction using anti-thymocyte globulin, followed by tacrolimus and steroids for roughly 3 years, was given to all recipients. Study outcomes and limitations: GvH clones turned up in recipient marrow; some had shown up first in ileum or blood.

Notes on this clone: Antigen: not known.

The CDR3 is 12 amino acids. The V gene lost 4 bases and the J gene lost 11 bases, with 14 bases spanning the gap. Germline CDR1 and CDR2: MDHEN and SYDVKM. This table comes from immunoSEQ multiplex PCR, and its TCRdb copy is limited to in-frame clones, with some not included. The sample has over 75,000 clones; around 86% are singletons. The receptor was derived from a human patient who received an intestinal transplant, so some T cells may come from the graft donor. The chain joins TRBV28 to TRBJ1-1; D call uncertain. The sample in question was PBMCs, obtained 255 days after intestinal transplant. CDR3 DNA sequence: TGTGCCAGCAGTTCTGGACCACCGGGGGCTTTCTTT. Its protein is CASSSGPPGAFF.